The source of this T cell receptor (beta chain) is a study of blood T cell repertoires in COVID-19. The repertoire was sequenced with immunoSEQ multiplex PCR; TCRdb's copy has only in-frame clones and lacks some. The sample carries 200,000 to 300,000 clones, approximately 83% recorded once. Germline lookup yields CDR1 SGHRS and CDR2 YFSETQ. V shed 3 bases and J shed 0 bases, with 12 bases lying between them. The CDR3 spans 16 residues. This chain uses TRBV5-1 with TRBJ1-4; possible D gene TRBD1, 5 bases. This TCR was recovered from a woman aged 30 to 39 who had recovered from COVID-19. Material: peripheral blood. This chain's CDR3 is CASSSGQVSTNEKLFF. CDR3 DNA sequence: TGCGCCAGCAGCTCCGGACAAGTATCAACTAATGAAAAACTGTTTTTT.